This passage covers 21 T cell receptor beta chains from one sample sequenced in a study of T cell responses to AZD1222 COVID-19 vaccine. Assay used: immunoSEQ multiplex PCR; TCRdb lists only in-frame clones, some missing. The data show 90,000 to 150,000 clones, roughly 86% seen once. Sequencing used peripheral blood, obtained on day 0 of AZD1222 vaccination. These receptors all stem from an adult in good health.

The chain combines TRBV11-3 with TRBJ2-1; 7 bases agree with TRBD2. This CDR3 has 15 residues. Trimming cost V 5 bases and J 7 bases; bases outside gene matches: 11. CDR1 is SGHNT and CDR2 is YENEEA in the germline V gene. CDR3 nucleotide sequence: TGTGCCAGCAGCCCCCGAGCGGGCGGGAGTAATGAGCAGTTCTTC. It specifies CASSPRAGGSNEQFF.

The chain has TRBV11-2 and TRBJ1-5, with 10 positions matching TRBD1. Trimming cost V 3 bases and J 5 bases; bases outside gene matches: 1. Germline loops: CDR1 SGHAT, CDR2 FQNNGV. CDR3 length: 14 residues. The CDR3 coding sequence is TGTGCCAGCAGCTTTGGACAGGGGGATCAGCCCCAGCATTTT. Encoded protein: CASSFGQGDQPQHF.

V is TRBV7-2 and J is TRBJ2-3; D might be TRBD2 (5 bases). This CDR3 is 15 amino acids long. Trimming took off 5 bases at V and 2 bases at J, with 14 bases between the two ends. Germline values: CDR1 SGHTA, CDR2 FQGNSA. In DNA, the CDR3 is TGTGCCAGCAGCGACATAGCGCTGGACACAGATACGCAGTATTTT. It is translated as CASSDIALDTDTQYF. Full variable domain (missing parts from reference TRBV7-2 and TRBJ2-3): GAGVSQSPSNKVTEKGKDVELRCDPISGHTALYWYRQSLGQGLEFLIYFQGNSAPDKSGLPSDRFSAERTGGSVSTLTIQRTQQEDSAVYLCASSDIALDTDTQYFGPGTRLTVL.

The CDR3 DNA reads TGTGCCAGCTCACCAAAAGGGGGCGCGAGCAATCAGCCCCAGCATTTT. It translates to CASSPKGGASNQPQHF. This chain uses TRBV18 with TRBJ1-5; TRBD1 matches at 7 bases. The germline V gene encodes CDR1 KGHSH and CDR2 LQKENI. This CDR3 spans 16 amino acids. Trimming cost V 2 bases and J 1 base; bases outside gene matches: 5.

This chain connects TRBV5-1 to TRBJ1-1, with 7 bases identical to TRBD1. Trimming cost V 4 bases and J 1 base; bases outside gene matches: 7. Germline lookup yields CDR1 SGHRS and CDR2 YFSETQ. The CDR3 runs 15 residues. CDR3 sequence reads: CASSEPNRGNTEAFF. CDR3 sequence (DNA): TGCGCCAGCAGCGAACCCAACAGGGGGAACACTGAAGCTTTCTTT.

The count of this clone is one. The J gene is TRBJ1-1, the V gene TRBV12-3 or TRBV12-4; D is perhaps TRBD1 (6 bases). The V end lost 6 bases, the J end lost 5 bases, and 13 bases lay between the germline ends. The CDR3 has 13 residues. The CDR3 protein is CASRMTQGTEAFF. CDR3 DNA sequence: TGTGCCAGCAGGATGACCCAGGGGACTGAAGCTTTCTTT.

V and J are TRBV6-1 and TRBJ1-6; tentative D call: TRBD1 (5 bases). V was trimmed by 1 base and J by 10 bases, leaving 8 bases between them. The CDR3 extends over 13 amino acids. Germline-derived CDR1 and CDR2 are MNHNS and SASEGT. The CDR3 loop is CASSEGGQSPLHF. The CDR3 nucleotides read TGTGCCAGCAGTGAAGGGGGCCAGTCACCCCTCCACTTT.

The chain carries TRBV2 and TRBJ2-3, with D tentatively TRBD1 (7 bases). From germline, CDR1 is SNHLY and CDR2 FYNNEI. The CDR3 extends over 15 amino acids. Trimming cost V 6 bases and J 2 bases, with 15 bases left between them. CDR3 in amino acids: CASRGGQSYTDTQYF. The CDR3 bases are TGTGCCAGCAGGGGGGGACAGTCCTACACAGATACGCAGTATTTT.

This clone was observed once. The chain uses TRBV18 and TRBJ2-1, with D uncertain. This CDR3 comprises 14 residues. Between the trimmed V and J ends, which lost 3 bases and 8 bases, there was a span of 14 bases. CDR1 is KGHSH and CDR2 is LQKENI in the germline V gene. The DNA for the CDR3 is TGTGCCAGCTCACCCCCCGGGCGGCCCGATGAGCAGTTCTTC. It encodes CASSPPGRPDEQFF.

The chain has TRBV12-5 and TRBJ2-3; the match to TRBD1 covers 7 bases. V was clipped by 1 base and J by 4 bases; unmatched bases: 5. This CDR3 comprises 15 residues. The germline V gene encodes CDR1 LGHNT and CDR2 FRNRAP. CDR3 protein: CASGLEGRGSDTQYF. The CDR3 DNA is TGTGCTAGTGGTTTGGAGGGCAGGGGGTCAGATACGCAGTATTTT.

The chain employs TRBV6-5 and TRBJ1-2; D unclear. Trimming took 7 bases from V and 5 from J, leaving 17 bases between them. The CDR3 totals 14 residues. The germline V gene encodes CDR1 MNHEY and CDR2 SVGAGI. CDR3 region: CASTLRTSGYGYTF. CDR3 coding DNA: TGTGCCAGCACCCTACGGACCTCGGGGTATGGCTACACCTTC.

The V call is TRBV11-2, the J call TRBJ2-1, with 7 bases aligning to TRBD2. The CDR3 is 14 residues long. The junction had 4 bases not matched to a gene; V was cut back by 1 base and J by 7 bases. Germline CDR1 is SGHAT and CDR2 is FQNNGV. CDR3 coding DNA: TGTGCCAGCAGCTTAGGACTAGCCACGAATGAGCAGTTCTTC. This sequence encodes CASSLGLATNEQFF. Based on the CDR3 plus reference TRBV11-2 and TRBJ2-1, the full variable domain is EAGVAQSPRYKIIEKRQSVAFWCNPISGHATLYWYQQILGQGPKLLIQFQNNGVVDDSQLPKDRFSAERLKGVDSTLKIQPAKLEDSAVYLCASSLGLATNEQFFGPGTRLTVL.

This clone appeared once. The gene calls are TRBV10-3 and TRBJ1-4, with D unclear. CDR1 is ENHRY, CDR2 SYGVKD, per germline. V was trimmed by 2 bases and J by 7 bases, leaving 11 bases between them. The CDR3 is 14 residues long. CDR3: CAISEQPASEKLFF. The CDR3 nucleotides read TGTGCCATCAGTGAGCAGCCTGCAAGTGAAAAACTGTTTTTT.

J is TRBJ2-1 and V is TRBV6-1; D unclear. The CDR3 sequence is 13 residues long. V was trimmed by 3 bases and J by 7 bases, leaving 10 bases between them. CDR1 and CDR2 (germline): MNHNS, SASEGT. In DNA, the CDR3 is TGTGCCAGCAGTGAGCTAGTGGGTAATGAGCAGTTCTTC. Translating gives CASSELVGNEQFF.

This chain uses TRBV2 with TRBJ2-3; the D gene could be TRBD1 or TRBD2 (5 bases each). Trimming left V 0 bases short and J 1 base short, with 5 bases between. The CDR3 covers 14 residues. Germline CDR1 is SNHLY and CDR2 is FYNNEI. CDR3 in DNA: TGTGCCAGCAGTGAAGCGGGGGGCACAGATACGCAGTATTTT. Translating it yields CASSEAGGTDTQYF.

J is TRBJ2-7 and V is TRBV9; possibly TRBD2 for D (7 bases). Germline CDR1 is SGDLS and CDR2 is YYNGEE. The ends were cut back, 0 bases at V and 2 bases at J, with 15 bases in the middle. The CDR3 length is 16 residues. The CDR3 DNA sequence: TGTGCCAGCAGCGTAGAGGTCGGGGGGCCCACCTACGAGCAGTACTTC. Residues: CASSVEVGGPTYEQYF.

J is TRBJ2-2 and V is TRBV7-9; 8 positions match TRBD1. Per germline, CDR1 SEHNR and CDR2 FQNEAQ (reference sequence). The CDR3 contains 15 residues. J was trimmed by 6 bases and V by 5 bases; bases with no gene match: 8. The CDR3 loop reads CASSHQGARPGELFF. The CDR3, as DNA: TGTGCCAGCAGCCATCAGGGGGCGCGTCCCGGGGAGCTGTTTTTT.

This rearrangement joins TRBV19 to TRBJ1-5; the D gene is possibly TRBD1 (5 bases). This CDR3 has 13 amino acids. Germline values: CDR1 LNHDA, CDR2 SQIVND (reference sequence). Deletions cut 7 bases from V and 4 bases from J, with 11 bases between. The CDR3 DNA reads as TGTGCCAGTACGGGACTCCTGAATCAGCCCCAGCATTTT. It encodes CASTGLLNQPQHF.

The chain recombines TRBV3-1 (or the pseudogene TRBV3-2) with TRBJ2-7; 9 nucleotides align to TRBD2. Per the germline V gene, CDR1 is LGHDT and CDR2 is YNNKEL (reference sequence). The V and J ends lost 0 bases and 5 bases, in that order; junction bases with no gene match: 8. The CDR3 contains 16 residues. The CDR3 reads CASSQDLGLAPNEQYF. CDR3 bases: TGTGCCAGCAGCCAAGACCTGGGACTAGCTCCAAACGAGCAGTACTTC.

The chain has TRBV6-5 and TRBJ1-2; 10 bases map to TRBD1. The length of the CDR3 is 14 residues. The germline V gene has CDR1 MNHEY and CDR2 SVGAGI. The V gene end was trimmed by 6 bases and the J gene end by 3 bases; junction bases not matched to a gene: 4. This CDR3 reads CASRSTGGYYGYTF. CDR3 nucleotides: TGTGCCAGCAGATCGACAGGGGGCTACTATGGCTACACCTTC.

The chain combines TRBV19 with TRBJ2-3; 7 nucleotides line up with TRBD1. The CDR3 runs 15 residues. After removal of 5 bases from V and 4 bases from J, the junction contained 9 bases not matched to a gene. CDR1 is LNHDA and CDR2 is SQIVND in the germline V gene (reference sequence). CDR3 nucleotide sequence: TGTGCCAGTAGTCCCTCGACAGGGCGCGCAGATACGCAGTATTTT. Amino acid sequence: CASSPSTGRADTQYF.